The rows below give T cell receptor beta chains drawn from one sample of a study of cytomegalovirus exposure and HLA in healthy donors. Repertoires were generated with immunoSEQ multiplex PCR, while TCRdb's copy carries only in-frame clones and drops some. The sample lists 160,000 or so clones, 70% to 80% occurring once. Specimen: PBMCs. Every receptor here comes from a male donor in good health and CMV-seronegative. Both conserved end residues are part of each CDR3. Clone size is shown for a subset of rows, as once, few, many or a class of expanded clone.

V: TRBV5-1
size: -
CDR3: CASSLDRGAPYEQYF

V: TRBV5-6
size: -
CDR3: CASSLVRDRVEQYF

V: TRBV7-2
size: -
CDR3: CASEDGKGQPQHF

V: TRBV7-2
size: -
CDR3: CASSLGTSGTGDTQYF

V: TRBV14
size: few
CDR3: CASSRYGNYGYTF

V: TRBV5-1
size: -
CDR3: CASSFDSSSYGYTF

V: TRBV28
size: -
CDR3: CASSLYSPGQTYEQYF

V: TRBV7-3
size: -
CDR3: CASSVTSGSYEQYF

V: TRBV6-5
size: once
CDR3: CASTYGGSGELFF

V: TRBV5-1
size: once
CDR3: CASSLGTGQETQYF

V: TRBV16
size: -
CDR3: CASSHAGTEAFF

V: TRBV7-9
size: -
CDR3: CASSSAPTGISGNTIYF

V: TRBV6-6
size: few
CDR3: CASSYSSGQSTDTQYF

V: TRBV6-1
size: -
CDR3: CASIGTRIGEQFF

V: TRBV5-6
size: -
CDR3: CASRLSGVGRETQYF

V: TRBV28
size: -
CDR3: CASSPSLAGGGETQYF

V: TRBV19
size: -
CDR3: CASSMGTAGRTEAFF

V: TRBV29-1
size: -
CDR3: CSAVTGREAFF

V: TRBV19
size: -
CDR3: CASSIDPSGGPQHF

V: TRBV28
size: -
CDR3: CASRRGRDSNSYEQYF